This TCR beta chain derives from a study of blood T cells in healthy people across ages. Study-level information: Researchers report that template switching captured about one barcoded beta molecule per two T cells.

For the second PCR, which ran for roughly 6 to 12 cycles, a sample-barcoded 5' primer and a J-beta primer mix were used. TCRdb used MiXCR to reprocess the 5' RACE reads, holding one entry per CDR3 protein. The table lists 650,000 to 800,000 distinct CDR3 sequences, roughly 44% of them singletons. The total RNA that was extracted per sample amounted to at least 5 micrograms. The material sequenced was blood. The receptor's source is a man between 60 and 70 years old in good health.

CDR3 residues: CASTNRDKNQETQYF. The CDR3 nucleotides are TGCGCCAGCACAAACAGGGATAAGAATCAAGAGACCCAGTACTTC. The chain employs TRBV5-1 and TRBJ2-5, with D possibly matching TRBD1 (6 bases). The germline gives CDR1 SGHRS, CDR2 YFSETQ. V was shortened by 6 bases and J by 2 bases, with 17 bases between the two germline ends. The CDR3 has 15 amino acids.